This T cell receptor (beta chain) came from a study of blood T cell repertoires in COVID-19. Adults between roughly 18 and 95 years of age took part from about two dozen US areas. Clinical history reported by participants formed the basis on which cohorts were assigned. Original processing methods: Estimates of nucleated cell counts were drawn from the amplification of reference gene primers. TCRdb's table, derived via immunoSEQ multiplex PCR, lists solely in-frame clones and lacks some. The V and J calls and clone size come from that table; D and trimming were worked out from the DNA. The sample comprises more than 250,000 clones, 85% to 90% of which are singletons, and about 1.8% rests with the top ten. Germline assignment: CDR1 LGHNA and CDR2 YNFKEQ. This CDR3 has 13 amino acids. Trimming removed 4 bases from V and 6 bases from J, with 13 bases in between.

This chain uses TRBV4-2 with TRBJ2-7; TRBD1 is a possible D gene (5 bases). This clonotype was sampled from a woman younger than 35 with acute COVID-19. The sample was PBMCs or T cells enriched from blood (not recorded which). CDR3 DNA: TGTGCCAGCAGCCTTAAACGGCAGGGCGAGCAGTACTTC. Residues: CASSLKRQGEQYF.